A single sample gave rise to the 2 T cell receptor beta chains below, sequenced in a study of T cells in women clearing cervical HPV infection. The assay was immunoSEQ multiplex PCR, and TCRdb's table has in-frame clones only and misses some. This listing includes 20,000 to 25,000 clones. Sequencing used blood buffy coat. Receptors originate from a woman between 18 and 75 years old with a cervical HPV16 infection that either progressed to CIN3+ or cleared (not recorded which).

Concerning this clone itself: The sequence runs out 3 residues before the end of the CDR3; the remainder is reconstructed from the germline J gene. The V gene is TRBV2, the J gene TRBJ1-5; D is possibly TRBD1 (6 bases). V lost 1 base and J 7 bases, leaving 11 bases between the germline ends. The CDR3 consists of 14 residues. CDR1 and CDR2 from the germline V gene are SNHLY and FYNNEI. The CDR3 loop is CASSEGQVGQPQHF. The covered CDR3 bases are TGTGCCAGCAGTGAAGGACAGGTAGGACAGCCC.

A word on this clone: The CDR3 goes on 3 residues after the read ends, and that part is filled in from the germline J gene. The gene calls are TRBV7-3 and TRBJ2-2, with D perhaps matching TRBD2 (7 bases). Germline V CDR1 and CDR2: SGHTA, FQGTGA. Trimming took 1 base from V and 6 from J, leaving 9 bases between them. This CDR3 contains 14 residues. The DNA read from the CDR3 is TGTGCCAGCAGCTTAATGGGGGGGCCCGGGGAG. It is translated as CASSLMGGPGE. The entire CDR3 sequence reads CASSLMGGPGELFF.